Reported below is one TCR beta chain. This CDR3 region has 14 residues. CDR1 is KGHDR and CDR2 is SFDVKD in the germline V gene. Trimming removed 4 bases from V and 6 bases from J; junction bases left unmatched: 5. These data originate in a study of control samples from healthy donors and cancer patients. Profiled with immunoSEQ multiplex PCR; TCRdb holds only in-frame clones, not every one. The sample yields roughly 20,000 clones, 84% seen once. Source material: PBMCs. This chain joins TRBV24-1 and TRBJ2-3; TRBD2 agrees at 8 bases. The receptor comes from a woman aged 70-85 years with lung cancer. The CDR3 loop reads CATSESGRGDTQYF. CDR3 sequence (DNA): TGTGCCACCAGTGAGAGCGGGAGAGGGGATACGCAGTATTTT.